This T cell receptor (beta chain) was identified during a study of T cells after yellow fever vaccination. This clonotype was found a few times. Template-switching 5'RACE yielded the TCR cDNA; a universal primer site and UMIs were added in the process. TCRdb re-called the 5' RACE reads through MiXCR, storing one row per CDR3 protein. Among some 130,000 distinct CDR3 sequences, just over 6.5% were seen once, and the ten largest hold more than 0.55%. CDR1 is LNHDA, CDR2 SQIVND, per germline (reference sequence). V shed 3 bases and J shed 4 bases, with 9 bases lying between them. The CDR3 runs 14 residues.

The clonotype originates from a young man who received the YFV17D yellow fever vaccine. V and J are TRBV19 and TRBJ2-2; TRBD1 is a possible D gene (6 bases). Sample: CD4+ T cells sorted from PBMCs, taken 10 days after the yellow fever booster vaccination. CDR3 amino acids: CASSITGITGELFF. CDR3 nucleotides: TGTGCCAGTAGTATCACAGGGATCACCGGGGAGCTGTTTTTT.